Each of the 31 T cell receptor beta chains below was sequenced from the same sample in a study of cytomegalovirus exposure and HLA in healthy donors. The primer mix had 60 Vbeta and 13 Jbeta primers. The repertoire was sequenced with immunoSEQ multiplex PCR; TCRdb's copy has only in-frame clones and lacks some. The sample shows 160,000 or so clones, less than 80% of them seen only once. The specimen sequenced was PBMCs. These receptors came from a middle-aged man in good health and CMV-seronegative.

The rearrangement links TRBV6-4 to TRBJ1-2; TRBD1 matches 7 bases. V lost 0 bases and J lost 8; bases outside the gene matches: 6. Germline CDR1 and CDR2: MRHNA and SNTAGT. There are 14 residues in the CDR3. CDR3 in amino acids: CASSDSGRGLGYTF. The CDR3 DNA follows: TGTGCCAGCAGTGACTCGGGCAGGGGGTTAGGCTACACCTTC.

A single count supports this clone. The rearrangement links TRBV6-1 to TRBJ1-6; no definite D call. Trimming stripped 8 bases from V and 7 bases from J, with 15 bases between. The CDR3 has 14 residues. The germline V gene has CDR1 MNHNS and CDR2 SASEGT. The CDR3 nucleotides read TGTGCCAGCGAGTACGGTGGCGGAAATTCACCCCTCCACTTT. Translating gives CASEYGGGNSPLHF.

J is TRBJ2-7 and V is TRBV5-1; possibly TRBD1 for D (6 bases). V lost 4 bases to trimming and J lost 3 bases, with 17 bases between them. The CDR3 is 15 residues long. Germline V lookup: CDR1 SGHRS, CDR2 YFSETQ. Here the CDR3 reads CASSPDGGAFYEQYF. The CDR3 DNA is TGCGCCAGCAGCCCGGATGGGGGCGCTTTCTACGAGCAGTACTTC.

The chain recombines TRBV6-5 with TRBJ1-1, with 7 bases aligning to TRBD1. The germline V gene encodes CDR1 MNHEY and CDR2 SVGAGI. Trimming removed 5 bases from V and 1 base from J; junction bases left unmatched: 4. CDR3 length: 14 residues. This chain's CDR3 is CASSRQGGNTEAFF. The DNA for the CDR3 is TGTGCCAGCAGTCGACAGGGCGGGAACACTGAAGCTTTCTTT.

The V gene is TRBV5-1, the J gene TRBJ2-3; TRBD2 matches at 7 bases. Trimming took 4 bases from V and 0 from J; bases not matched to a gene: 5. CDR1 is SGHRS, CDR2 YFSETQ, per germline. This CDR3 is 15 amino acids long. The CDR3 nucleotides are TGCGCCAGCAGCCCGGCTAGCGGTAGCACAGATACGCAGTATTTT. Amino acids: CASSPASGSTDTQYF.

The rearrangement joins TRBV6-4 to TRBJ2-1; 7 bases agree with TRBD2. Germline V gene sequence: CDR1 MRHNA, CDR2 SNTAGT. The CDR3 contains 13 residues. V dropped 4 bases and J dropped 9; count of bases not matched to a gene: 6. CDR3 sequence: CASSGTRDGEQFF. The CDR3, as DNA: TGTGCCAGCAGTGGGACTAGAGATGGTGAGCAGTTCTTC.

This clone was counted a few times. The V gene is TRBV27, the J gene TRBJ2-1, with TRBD1 as a possible D gene (6 bases). There are 13 residues in the CDR3. Trimming removed 5 bases at V and 9 bases at J, with 14 bases between. Germline CDR1 is MNHEY and CDR2 is SMNVEV (reference sequence). The CDR3 nucleotides read TGTGCCAGCAGTCGCCTACAGGGCGGTGAGCAGTTCTTC. Encoded protein: CASSRLQGGEQFF.

V and J are TRBV19 and TRBJ1-5; TRBD1 matches 10 bases. The trim removed 7 bases at V and 2 bases at J, leaving 11 bases unmatched. CDR1 is LNHDA, CDR2 SQIVND, per germline (reference sequence). This CDR3 is 17 amino acids long. CDR3 sequence reads: CASTPRDRGLGNQPQHF. DNA of the CDR3: TGTGCCAGTACCCCCCGGGACAGGGGTCTCGGCAATCAGCCCCAGCATTTT.

In DNA form, the CDR3 reads TGCGCCAGCAGCTCCTCCGGGACAGGTTACAATGAGCAGTTCTTC. Amino acids: CASSSSGTGYNEQFF. V usage is TRBV5-1 and J usage is TRBJ2-1, with TRBD1 matching 8 bases. From germline, CDR1 is SGHRS and CDR2 YFSETQ. The CDR3 length is 15 residues. J gave up 4 bases and V 3 bases, and 6 bases lay outside the gene matches.

This chain connects TRBV28 to TRBJ2-2; 11 bases map to TRBD2. Germline trimming cut 8 bases from V and 5 bases from J; bases unmatched to any gene: 4. There are 14 residues in the CDR3. Per germline, CDR1 MDHEN and CDR2 SYDVKM. The CDR3 region is CASARTSGTGELFF. CDR3 nucleotides: TGTGCCAGCGCCCGGACTAGCGGGACCGGGGAGCTGTTTTTT.

This clone was seen a handful of times. The chain recombines TRBV7-2 with TRBJ2-5; TRBD2 matches at 7 bases. With the DNA end fitting TRBJ2-7 better, the J assignment may be wrong. The CDR3 contains 16 residues. The germline gives CDR1 SGHTA, CDR2 FQGNSA. The CDR3: CASSLGLADSSYEQYF. The CDR3 nucleotides are TGTGCCAGCAGCTTAGGACTAGCCGACAGCTCCTACGAGCAGTACTTC.

The chain links TRBV9 to TRBJ2-3, with 11 bases lining up with TRBD2. The germline CDR1 and CDR2 sequences are SGDLS and YYNGEE. Trimming removed 4 bases from V and 2 bases from J; junction bases left unmatched: 15. The CDR3 runs 19 residues. The CDR3 nucleotides read TGTGCCAGCAGCCGTAGCACTAGCGGGAGAGAAGGGTTCACAGATACGCAGTATTTT. Its protein is CASSRSTSGREGFTDTQYF.

The gene calls are TRBV29-1 and TRBJ2-1, with D maybe TRBD2 (6 bases). Trimming shortened V by 3 bases and J by 5 bases, and 11 bases separated the two germline ends. Germline loops: CDR1 SQVTM, CDR2 ANQGSEA. The CDR3 loop spans 13 amino acids. CDR3 DNA: TGCAGCGTTGAGGGTTGGGGGGACAATGAGCAGTTCTTC. This translates into CSVEGWGDNEQFF.

The CDR3 region is CASGGGSSGNTIYF. CDR3 bases: TGCGCCAGCGGCGGAGGGAGCTCTGGAAACACCATATATTTT. This chain links TRBV5-1 with TRBJ1-3; the D is unclear. CDR1 SGHRS and CDR2 YFSETQ come from the germline V gene. This CDR3 has 14 amino acids. V was clipped by 7 bases and J by 0 bases, with 11 bases between them.

The chain has TRBV5-4 and TRBJ1-1; TRBD1 matches 7 bases. V lost 0 bases and J lost 4; bases outside the gene matches: 3. This CDR3 has 14 residues. CDR1 and CDR2 from the germline V gene are SGHNT and YYREEE (reference sequence). The CDR3 region has the DNA TGTGCCAGCAGCTTGGCCTCAGGGGGCACTGAAGCTTTCTTT. Translation: CASSLASGGTEAFF.

The chain recombines TRBV7-9 with TRBJ2-7; 7 bases line up with TRBD1. This CDR3 has 15 amino acids. Germline assignment: CDR1 SEHNR and CDR2 FQNEAQ (reference sequence). V gave up 0 bases and J gave up 2 bases; unmatched junction bases: 4. Here the CDR3 DNA reads TGTGCCAGCAGCTTAGCGTCCCAGGGGGCCTACGAGCAGTACTTC. It specifies CASSLASQGAYEQYF.

This clone was counted between two and nine times. The V call is TRBV4-3, the J call TRBJ2-2; 9 bases agree with TRBD2. From germline, CDR1 is LGHNA and CDR2 YSLEER. V was clipped by 4 bases and J by 0 bases; unmatched bases: 6. The CDR3 consists of 17 residues. The CDR3 DNA follows: TGCGCCAGCAGCCGCGACTTAGCGGGGGCGAACACCGGGGAGCTGTTTTTT. It encodes CASSRDLAGANTGELFF.

V is TRBV7-6 and J is TRBJ2-1, with 8 nucleotides matching TRBD2. The CDR3 is 14 amino acids. Germline V gene data show CDR1 as SGHVS and CDR2 as FNYEAQ. With 2 bases clipped from V and 4 bases from J, the junction kept 1 base outside the gene matches. Here the CDR3 reads CASSLPGGYNEQFF. The CDR3 DNA follows: TGTGCCAGCAGCTTACCGGGGGGGTACAATGAGCAGTTCTTC.

The rearrangement links TRBV29-1 to TRBJ2-1, with 10 bases lining up with TRBD1. There are 19 residues in the CDR3. Germline CDR1 is SQVTM and CDR2 is ANQGSEA. V was pared by 6 bases and J by 0 bases, with 17 bases of the junction left unmatched. CDR3 protein: CSVIGTGDLPKSSYNEQFF. In nucleotides, the CDR3 is TGCAGCGTCATCGGGACAGGGGACTTACCGAAGAGCTCCTACAATGAGCAGTTCTTC.

This clone appeared once. CDR3 residues: CATNSGGQGTFGEQYF. CDR3 nucleotides: TGTGCCACCAACTCTGGGGGACAGGGGACGTTTGGGGAGCAGTACTTC. The V gene is TRBV7-9, the J gene TRBJ2-5; 10 nucleotides match TRBD1. Looked up from germline, CDR1 is SEHNR and CDR2 is FQNEAQ (reference sequence). There are 16 residues in the CDR3. V was clipped by 10 bases and J by 11 bases; unmatched bases: 22.

V and J are TRBV7-6 and TRBJ2-3; 10 positions match TRBD2. The junction had 5 bases not matched to a gene; V was cut back by 1 base and J by 4 bases. The CDR3 is 16 residues long. Germline CDR1 is SGHVS and CDR2 is FNYEAQ. The CDR3 bases are TGTGCCAGCAGCTTAGTGGCTAGCGGGAGCCCAGATACGCAGTATTTT. Amino acids: CASSLVASGSPDTQYF.

The chain joins TRBV6-6 to TRBJ2-7, with D maybe TRBD2 (6 bases). From germline, CDR1 is MNHNY and CDR2 SVGAGI (reference sequence). This CDR3 has 16 residues. Trimming took off 2 bases at V and 3 bases at J, with 17 bases between the two ends. The CDR3 DNA sequence: TGTGCCAGCAGTTACGGGACCGGGGACGGGGGCTACGAGCAGTACTTC. This codes for CASSYGTGDGGYEQYF.

The chain is built from TRBV5-1 and TRBJ2-1, with a tentative D call TRBD2 (6 bases). Trimming removed 4 bases from V and 8 bases from J, with 16 bases in between. CDR1 is SGHRS, CDR2 YFSETQ, per germline. There are 14 residues in the CDR3. This CDR3 reads CASSPGTLKDEQFF. The CDR3 region has the DNA TGCGCCAGCAGCCCCGGGACTTTGAAGGATGAGCAGTTCTTC.

This clone was found a few times. The V call is TRBV5-4, the J call TRBJ2-2, with 10 bases that match TRBD2. The germline V gene has CDR1 SGHNT and CDR2 YYREEE (reference sequence). V shed 4 bases and J 9 bases; nucleotides not matched to a gene: 9. The CDR3 has 15 residues. CDR3 loop: CASSLRLAGARELFF. The CDR3 DNA sequence: TGTGCCAGCAGCCTCCGTCTAGCGGGAGCCCGGGAGCTGTTTTTT.

The genes are TRBV20-1 and TRBJ1-1, with 8 positions matching TRBD1. The trim removed 6 bases at V and 11 bases at J, leaving 8 bases unmatched. The CDR3 runs 11 residues. Germline CDR1 and CDR2: DFQATT and SNEGSKA (reference sequence). CDR3: CSAQDRAGAFF. The CDR3 coding sequence is TGCAGTGCACAGGACAGGGCTGGCGCTTTCTTT.

The chain recombines TRBV19 with TRBJ1-5, with 11 bases fitting TRBD1. CDR1 and CDR2 (germline): LNHDA, SQIVND (reference sequence). Trimming at V came to 3 bases and at J to 4 bases, leaving 20 bases not matched to a gene. The CDR3 sequence is 21 residues long. The CDR3 protein is CASSIDPNPGQGDPRNQPQHF. The CDR3 DNA reads as TGTGCCAGTAGTATCGACCCTAATCCGGGACAGGGGGACCCCAGGAATCAGCCCCAGCATTTT. Filled out from reference TRBV19 and TRBJ1-5, the complete variable domain reads DGGITQSPKYLFRKEGQNVTLSCEQNLNHDAMYWYRQDPGQGLRLIYYSQIVNDFQKGDIAEGYSVSREKKESFPLTVTSAQKNPTAFYLCASSIDPNPGQGDPRNQPQHFGDGTRLSIL.

The chain links TRBV6-4 to TRBJ2-1; 8 bases are shared with TRBD1. This CDR3 contains 15 residues. J was trimmed by 7 bases and V by 6 bases; bases with no gene match: 11. Germline loops: CDR1 MRHNA, CDR2 SNTAGT. The CDR3 DNA reads as TGTGCCAGCAGCCCAGGACAGGGTTTAAGAAATGAGCAGTTCTTC. Protein sequence: CASSPGQGLRNEQFF.

This chain joins TRBV13 and TRBJ2-1; D gene unclear. Germline V lookup: CDR1 PRHDT, CDR2 FYEKMQ (reference sequence). V dropped 4 bases and J dropped 10 bases, with 17 bases sitting between them. This CDR3 is built from 14 residues. CDR3 in DNA: TGTGCCAGCAGCTCCTCTCTAGTACGGTGGGAGCAGTTCTTC. Translation: CASSSSLVRWEQFF.

As DNA, the CDR3 is TGTGCCAGCAGCGTAGGAGGGAGGGCTCCAAACACCGGGGAGCTGTTTTTT. Amino acid sequence: CASSVGGRAPNTGELFF. The chain has TRBV9 and TRBJ2-2; 7 nucleotides line up with TRBD2. The V gene end was trimmed by 0 bases and the J gene end by 2 bases; junction bases not matched to a gene: 7. The CDR3 extends over 17 amino acids. Germline CDR1 and CDR2: SGDLS and YYNGEE.

The rearrangement uses TRBV7-9 and TRBJ2-5; 12 bases match TRBD2. The CDR3 runs 16 residues. Germline assignment: CDR1 SEHNR and CDR2 FQNEAQ (reference sequence). The V segment lost 5 bases and the J segment 1 base; nucleotides outside the gene matches: 5. The DNA for the CDR3 is TGTGCCAGCAGCCGCCGGGGACTAGCGGGCCAAGAGACCCAGTACTTC. Translation gives CASSRRGLAGQETQYF.

This sequence joins TRBV2 and TRBJ2-7; tentatively, D is TRBD2 (5 bases). This CDR3 has 15 residues. Germline V gene sequence: CDR1 SNHLY, CDR2 FYNNEI. V lost 6 bases and J lost 6, with 21 bases in between. CDR3 DNA: TGTGCCAGCAGGACCGGAAGAGGGTTTCCGTCCGAGCAGTACTTC. Its translation: CASRTGRGFPSEQYF. Full variable domain (missing parts from reference TRBV2 and TRBJ2-7): EPEVTQTPSHQVTQMGQEVILRCVPISNHLYFYWYRQILGQKVEFLVSFYNNEISEKSEIFDDQFSVERPDGSNFTLKIRSTKLEDSAMYFCASRTGRGFPSEQYFGPGTRLTVT.